This record looks at one T cell receptor (beta chain) sequence and its context. Its antigen is unidentified. The sample comes from a study of CXCR3-negative and CXCR3-positive naive CD8 T cells. Study-level points and caveats: Cryopreserved PBMCs had partly decreased CXCR3 expression; fresh PBMCs were used in most assays. CXCR3-positive naive cells had more hydrophobic TRB CDR3s than CXCR3-negative naive cells.

Researchers prepared the TRB cDNA libraries using 5' RACE with UMI labels. Reprocessing the 5' RACE reads, TCRdb reports a single entry for every CDR3 protein and omits DNA. The listing records about 130,000 distinct CDR3 sequences. Germline V CDR1 and CDR2: SQVTM, ANQGSEA. This CDR3 comprises 12 residues. What was sequenced was naive CXCR3+ CD8+ T cells from blood. Subset noted: CD45RO-CCR7+CD27+CD95- naive CD8+ T cells expressing CXCR3 (TNR3+). This chain joins TRBV29-1 and TRBJ2-7; the D call from TCRdb, TRBD1, cannot be confirmed without DNA. The receptor's source is a human donor in good health. Some clones in this sample may be carry-over from other donors' samples. Here the CDR3 reads CSVSQGTYEQYF.